This TCR beta chain was identified during a study of cytomegalovirus exposure and HLA in healthy donors. Study as a whole: Unique TCRs from HLA-typed donors, about 85 million of them, were held in an early data release.

Findings and limits, study-wide: It was reportedly the case that the classifier diagnosed cytomegalovirus status with high specificity and sensitivity. Presence/absence analyses treated sequencing depth as roughly uniform across donors.

Germline CDR1 SGHNT, CDR2 YENEEA. This CDR3 is 15 amino acids long. The V and J ends lost 2 bases and 2 bases, in that order; junction bases with no gene match: 3. PCR employed 60 Vbeta and 13 Jbeta primers. Clones were read by immunoSEQ multiplex PCR, and TCRdb kept only the in-frame ones, dropping some. This sample has some 150,000 clones, with roughly 77% found just once. Notes on this clone: Its antigen is unidentified.

Sequencing was carried out using PBMCs. This rearrangement joins TRBV11-3 to TRBJ2-1, with TRBD2 matching over 7 bases. This receptor was taken from a male donor in good health and CMV-seronegative. This CDR3 is CASSLRRGTYNEQFF. As DNA, the CDR3 is TGTGCCAGCAGCTTAAGGCGGGGGACCTACAATGAGCAGTTCTTC.